This TCR beta chain derives from a study of T cell responses to AZD1222 COVID-19 vaccine. Whole-study findings and limits: With dominance at 160-218 and 743-854, vaccine-associated CD4 TCRs spanned spike.

This CDR3 contains 15 residues. Germline CDR1 is SGHNT and CDR2 is YYREEE (reference sequence). Trimming removed 0 bases at V and 2 bases at J, with 11 bases between. Profiling relied on immunoSEQ multiplex PCR, and the TCRdb table lists in-frame clones only, not all of them. Of about 140,000 clones in the sample, 88% are singletons; the top ten hold about 3.4%. Concerning this clone: What it recognizes is unknown.

Pooled in the analysis were second doses at about 4 or about 12 weeks. The source was peripheral blood, collected 28 days after the second AZD1222 dose. This sequence originates from an adult who received the AZD1222 COVID-19 vaccine. This chain uses TRBV5-4 with TRBJ2-5; D perhaps matches TRBD2 (6 bases). CDR3 sequence (DNA): TGTGCCAGCAGCTTGGCACTGGGAGGTCAAGAGACCCAGTACTTC. This codes for CASSLALGGQETQYF.